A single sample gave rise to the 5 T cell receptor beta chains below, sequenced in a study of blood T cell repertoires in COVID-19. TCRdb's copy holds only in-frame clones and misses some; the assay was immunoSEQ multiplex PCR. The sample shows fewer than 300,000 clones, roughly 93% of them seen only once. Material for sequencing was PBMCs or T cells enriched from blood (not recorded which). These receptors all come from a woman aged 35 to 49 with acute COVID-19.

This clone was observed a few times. Written as DNA, the CDR3 is TGTGCCAGCAGTTACCCTTTTCGGGGTGAACAGTATTTT. Its translation is CASSYPFRGEQYF. V and J are TRBV6-5 and TRBJ2-3; possibly TRBD2 for D (5 bases). Trimming stripped 2 bases from V and 12 bases from J, with 15 bases between. The CDR3 has 13 residues. CDR1 and CDR2 (germline): MNHEY, SVGAGI.

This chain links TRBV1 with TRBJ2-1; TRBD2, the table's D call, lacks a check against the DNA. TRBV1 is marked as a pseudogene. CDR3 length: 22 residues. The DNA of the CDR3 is TGCACCAGCAGCCAAGATCCCGGGGTTAGCGGGGGGGAAAGGCGCTCCTACAATGAGCAGTTCTTC. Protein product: CTSSQDPGVSGGERRSYNEQFF.

The CDR3 DNA is TGTGCCAGTAGTATGTCGGCGGGGCTGAGCTCCTATAATTCACCCCTCCACTTT. Residues: CASSMSAGLSSYNSPLHF. The chain couples TRBV19 to TRBJ1-6; weak D call: TRBD1 (5 bases). The germline V gene has CDR1 LNHDA and CDR2 SQIVND (reference sequence). V dropped 3 bases and J dropped 0 bases, with 15 bases sitting between them. The CDR3 is 18 amino acids.

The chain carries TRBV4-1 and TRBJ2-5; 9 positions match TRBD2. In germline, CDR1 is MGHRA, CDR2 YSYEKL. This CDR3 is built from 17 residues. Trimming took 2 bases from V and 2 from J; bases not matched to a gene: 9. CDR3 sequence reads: CASSQPTLSGGQETQYF. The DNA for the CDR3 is TGCGCCAGCAGCCAACCCACCCTGAGCGGGGGGCAAGAGACCCAGTACTTC.

The CDR3, as DNA: TGTGCCAGTAGTTCTCAGGGTCTATCTGAAGCTTTCTTT. Translated: CASSSQGLSEAFF. The chain recombines TRBV19 with TRBJ1-1, with D maybe TRBD1 (5 bases). Trimming shortened V by 5 bases and J by 6 bases, and 13 bases separated the two germline ends. Germline V lookup: CDR1 LNHDA, CDR2 SQIVND (reference sequence). This CDR3 is built from 13 residues.